The rows below give T cell receptor beta chains drawn from one sample of a study of shared clonotypes between healthy human individuals. Clones were sequenced by immunoSEQ multiplex PCR, and TCRdb holds only the in-frame ones, with some missing. The repertoire holds 980,000 or so clones, approximately 80% seen once, with approximately 1.5% in the top ten. Sequencing was carried out using memory CD4+ T cells sorted from blood. The receptors come from a man between 18 and 35 years old in good health. The CDR3 runs from the conserved cysteine through the conserved F or W. D genes are given only for firm matches. Some rows mark clone size as missing; the rest say once, few, many or name a class of expanded clone.

clone_size,j_call,d_call,v_call,cdr3_nt,cdr3_aa
few,TRBJ2-7,NA,TRBV29-1,TGCAGCGTGATTAGGCAGGGGCGACACGAGCAGTACTTC,CSVIRQGRHEQYF
NA,TRBJ1-3,NA,TRBV7-2,TGTGCCAGCAGCTTAATTCCCCCCGCAGGAAACACCATATATTTT,CASSLIPPAGNTIYF
NA,TRBJ1-1,NA,TRBV7-2,TGTGCCAGCAGCTTAAATCGAGACATGAACACTGAAGCTTTCTTT,CASSLNRDMNTEAFF
NA,TRBJ2-3,NA,TRBV9,TGTGCCAGCAGCGTAGAAGGGGACCGCCGCACAGATACGCAGTATTTT,CASSVEGDRRTDTQYF
NA,TRBJ1-2,NA,TRBV6-5,TGTGCCAGCAGTTACTACCCCCCCGCAGGTGACTATGGCTACACCTTC,CASSYYPPAGDYGYTF
NA,TRBJ2-7,NA,TRBV5-1,TGCGCCAGCAGCGGGGGGGCTAGCCGAAACGAGCAGTACTTC,CASSGGASRNEQYF
NA,TRBJ1-2,NA,TRBV6-4,TGTGCCAGCAGTGACTCGGGCCAAGGCGGCTACACCTTC,CASSDSGQGGYTF
NA,TRBJ1-2,NA,TRBV5-4,TGTGCCAGCAGCTTGGGGGAGGGTTCTAACTATGGCTACACCTTC,CASSLGEGSNYGYTF
NA,TRBJ2-2,NA,TRBV30,TGTGCCTGGAGGGGGACCCGGGACGGGGAGCTGTTTTTT,CAWRGTRDGELFF
NA,TRBJ2-7,TRBD2,TRBV6-6,TGTGCCACCTCAACCGGGACTACCTTCTACGAGCAGTACTTC,CATSTGTTFYEQYF